This entry lists 17 T cell receptor beta chains sequenced from one sample in a study of regulatory and conventional T cells in RAG deficiency. The repertoire was sequenced with immunoSEQ multiplex PCR; TCRdb's copy has only in-frame clones and lacks some. The sample carries under 25,000 clones, 95% to 97% recorded once. The sorted conventional CD4+ T cells were CD25-low and CD127-high, with genomic DNA sequenced. The sample also formed part of further work on regulatory T cells. From that second work: The PCR used 52 TRBV and 13 TRBJ primers.

The source material was CD25- CD4+ T cells sorted from blood. The origin of the receptors is a human donor in good health.

The chain recombines TRBV28 with TRBJ1-1; D call uncertain. This CDR3 has 14 amino acids. Germline values: CDR1 MDHEN, CDR2 SYDVKM. V was cut by 7 bases and J by 4 bases, with 16 bases left in between. CDR3 sequence: CASITSGRGTEAFF. The CDR3 coding sequence is TGTGCCAGCATTACGTCCGGACGGGGCACTGAAGCTTTCTTT.

The chain has TRBV10-3 and TRBJ2-3; D is unresolved. Trimming pared 6 bases from V and 1 base from J, leaving 11 bases between. From germline, CDR1 is ENHRY and CDR2 SYGVKD. The CDR3 extends over 14 amino acids. The CDR3 coding sequence is TGTGCCATCAGCCCACCCACAGGCACAGATACGCAGTATTTT. This sequence encodes CAISPPTGTDTQYF.

The CDR3 protein is CASSFGQTNTEAFF. The CDR3 coding sequence is TGTGCCAGCAGCTTTGGACAGACGAACACTGAAGCTTTCTTT. This chain connects TRBV5-4 to TRBJ1-1, with D perhaps matching TRBD1 (6 bases). Germline CDR1 SGHNT, CDR2 YYREEE (reference sequence). Trimming took off 2 bases at V and 1 base at J, with 9 bases between the two ends. This CDR3 spans 14 amino acids.

The chain employs TRBV25-1 and TRBJ1-2; 8 nucleotides agree with TRBD1. The CDR3 runs 17 residues. Germline V gives CDR1 MGHDK, CDR2 SYGVNS. The J segment lost 6 bases and the V segment lost 4 bases, leaving 16 bases of the junction unmatched. CDR3 sequence: CASSGTDRGRWGNGYTF. The DNA for the CDR3 is TGTGCCAGCAGTGGAACCGACAGGGGACGTTGGGGGAATGGCTACACCTTC.

This chain connects TRBV10-1 to TRBJ1-1; TRBD1 agrees at 8 bases. After removal of 8 bases from V and 5 bases from J, the junction contained 7 bases not matched to a gene. Germline CDR1 reads WNHNN; CDR2 reads SYGVQD (reference sequence). There are 13 residues in the CDR3. CDR3 in DNA: TGCGCCAGCCGGCAGGGGGCGCATACTGAAGCTTTCTTT. Protein: CASRQGAHTEAFF.

The chain is built from TRBV6-5 and TRBJ1-1; D gene ambiguous. The CDR3 contains 12 residues. The ends were cut back, 4 bases at V and 7 bases at J, with 10 bases in the middle. CDR1 MNHEY and CDR2 SVGAGI come from the germline V gene. CDR3 DNA: TGTGCCAGCAGTTGGCCGGCGGGTGAAGCTTTCTTT. Protein product: CASSWPAGEAFF.

J is TRBJ2-1 and V is TRBV9; 10 bases line up with TRBD1. Germline trimming cut 2 bases from V and 3 bases from J; bases unmatched to any gene: 2. The CDR3 length is 15 residues. From germline, CDR1 is SGDLS and CDR2 YYNGEE. CDR3 loop: CASSVGDRGYNEQFF. CDR3 bases: TGTGCCAGCAGCGTGGGGGACAGGGGCTACAATGAGCAGTTCTTC.

This rearrangement joins TRBV5-4 to TRBJ2-1; 14 bases line up with TRBD2. The CDR3 is 16 amino acids. Losses at the gene ends were 5 bases for V and 4 bases for J; bases not matched to a gene: 5. Looked up from germline, CDR1 is SGHNT and CDR2 is YYREEE (reference sequence). The CDR3 protein is CASSPGTSGGYNEQFF. CDR3 in DNA: TGTGCCAGCAGTCCCGGGACTAGCGGGGGATACAATGAGCAGTTCTTC.

The rearrangement links TRBV7-2 to TRBJ2-1, with no clear D. This CDR3 spans 13 amino acids. Germline-derived CDR1 and CDR2 are SGHTA and FQGNSA. Trimming removed 2 bases from V and 8 bases from J, with 10 bases in between. The CDR3 protein is CASSLIAADEQFF. The CDR3 region has the DNA TGTGCCAGCAGCTTAATTGCCGCGGATGAGCAGTTCTTC. The entire variable domain, with the rest obtained from reference TRBV7-2 and TRBJ2-1, is as follows: GAGVSQSPSNKVTEKGKDVELRCDPISGHTALYWYRQSLGQGLEFLIYFQGNSAPDKSGLPSDRFSAERTGGSVSTLTIQRTQQEDSAVYLCASSLIAADEQFFGPGTRLTVL.

The gene calls are TRBV6-5 and TRBJ2-7; TRBD1 agrees at 7 bases. The J segment lost 0 bases and the V segment lost 5 bases, leaving 4 bases of the junction unmatched. The germline V gene has CDR1 MNHEY and CDR2 SVGAGI. There are 14 residues in the CDR3. CDR3 coding DNA: TGTGCCAGCAGTCGACAGGGTCTCTCCTACGAGCAGTACTTC. Translated, it gives CASSRQGLSYEQYF.

V is TRBV27 and J is TRBJ1-2; D is ambiguous. In germline, CDR1 is MNHEY, CDR2 SMNVEV (reference sequence). The CDR3 length is 13 residues. Trimming left V 3 bases short and J 7 bases short, with 12 bases between. CDR3 nucleotide sequence: TGTGCCAGCAGTTTGAGGCAGGAGGGTGGCTACACCTTC. This translates into CASSLRQEGGYTF.

The CDR3 DNA reads as TGTGCCAGCTCACCCTGGACAGGGTTGGACACTGAAGCTTTCTTT. This gives the protein CASSPWTGLDTEAFF. This chain links TRBV18 with TRBJ1-1, with 8 bases aligning to TRBD1. The CDR3 runs to 15 residues. Trimming took 3 bases from V and 3 from J; bases not matched to a gene: 6. Germline-derived CDR1 and CDR2 are KGHSH and LQKENI.

The J gene is TRBJ2-3, the V gene TRBV19; perhaps TRBD2 as D (7 bases). Trimming left V 4 bases short and J 0 bases short, with 17 bases between. The CDR3 extends over 17 amino acids. Germline V gene lookup returns CDR1 LNHDA and CDR2 SQIVND (reference sequence). CDR3 nucleotides: TGTGCCAGTAGTACGGGGGCACTAGCGTCTAGCACAGATACGCAGTATTTT. Amino acid sequence: CASSTGALASSTDTQYF.

The chain links TRBV4-1 to TRBJ1-1, with 7 positions matching TRBD1. CDR3 length: 21 residues. Per the germline V gene, CDR1 is MGHRA and CDR2 is YSYEKL. Trimming at V came to 0 bases and at J to 4 bases, leaving 23 bases not matched to a gene. CDR3 protein: CASSQDRLRGGTQGVRTEAFF. CDR3 nucleotide sequence: TGCGCCAGCAGCCAAGATCGGCTCCGAGGGGGGACTCAGGGGGTTCGCACTGAAGCTTTCTTT.

This clone has more than one count but fewer than ten. This rearrangement joins TRBV2 to TRBJ2-2, with D perhaps matching TRBD1 (7 bases). CDR3 length: 15 amino acids. Germline-derived CDR1 and CDR2 are SNHLY and FYNNEI. Trimming took off 7 bases at V and 4 bases at J, with 16 bases between the two ends. In DNA form, the CDR3 reads TGTGCCAGCACGGCGGGGACAGTCGGCACCGGGGAGCTGTTTTTT. Amino acid sequence: CASTAGTVGTGELFF.

The rearrangement uses TRBV27 and TRBJ1-1; 11 positions agree with TRBD1. The CDR3 is 14 amino acids. V shed 4 bases, J shed 10 bases, and the junction held 8 bases outside the gene matches. Per germline, CDR1 MNHEY and CDR2 SMNVEV (reference sequence). The CDR3 reads CASSYRTGGLRAFF. The CDR3 DNA follows: TGTGCCAGCAGTTATCGGACAGGGGGCTTGAGAGCTTTCTTT.

The CDR3 sequence is CASTPHLAIYEQYF. The CDR3 bases are TGTGCCAGCACCCCGCACCTAGCGATCTACGAGCAGTACTTC. The J gene is TRBJ2-7, the V gene TRBV11-2, with D possibly matching TRBD2 (6 bases). V was pared by 7 bases and J by 3 bases, with 16 bases between. The germline V gene encodes CDR1 SGHAT and CDR2 FQNNGV. The length of the CDR3 is 14 residues.